This T cell receptor beta chain comes out of a study of blood T cell repertoires in COVID-19. V shed 2 bases and J shed 4 bases, with 12 bases lying between them. This CDR3 has 14 residues. The V gene's germline CDR1 is SGHRS and CDR2 YFSETQ. Authors' data handling: How many nucleated cells were present was estimated from reference gene primer amplification. Sequencing was performed with immunoSEQ multiplex PCR; in TCRdb, only in-frame clones are kept and a portion is missing. That table supplies the V and J calls and clone size; D and trimming were determined from the DNA. Counted here are just under 30,000 clones, approximately 87% occurring once; the ten biggest clones make up 24%.

The sample was peripheral blood. This TCR came from a human donor with active COVID-19. The donor label of this sample is uncertain. The chain joins TRBV5-1 to TRBJ1-1; a possible D gene is TRBD1 (6 bases). The CDR3 sequence is CASSLQGKSTEAFF. In DNA, the CDR3 is TGCGCCAGCAGCTTACAGGGTAAAAGCACTGAAGCTTTCTTT.